Listed below are T cell receptor beta chains from one sample, sequenced in a study of blood T cell repertoires in COVID-19. Using immunoSEQ multiplex PCR, the repertoire was profiled, and TCRdb retains in-frame clones only, with some absent. The sample contains hundreds of thousands of clones, roughly 85% of which appear only once. Sequences were obtained from PBMCs or T cells enriched from blood (not recorded which). The origin of the receptors is a woman aged 45-65 years who had been exposed to COVID-19. Both conserved end residues are part of each CDR3. The D gene is left open where the match is weak. The size entry is marked missing in some rows and otherwise reads once, few, many or a size class.

D gene,J gene,V gene,clone size,CDR3 protein,CDR3 DNA
TRBD2,TRBJ2-5,TRBV4-2,.,CASSQVPSGGGTQYF,TGTGCCAGCAGCCAAGTGCCCTCGGGGGGTGGGACCCAGTACTTC
.,TRBJ1-3,TRBV9,.,CASSVAAISGNTIYF,TGTGCCAGCAGCGTAGCTGCTATCTCTGGAAACACCATATATTTT
.,TRBJ2-5,TRBV7-2,.,CASSLDRAAGTQYF,TGTGCCAGCAGCTTAGACAGGGCTGCGGGGACCCAGTACTTC
.,TRBJ1-3,TRBV15,.,CATSRDTGTMKGNTIYF,TGTGCCACCAGCAGAGATACAGGGACGATGAAAGGAAACACCATATATTTT
.,TRBJ1-1,TRBV10-1,.,CASSETGNTEAFF,TGCGCCAGCAGCGAAACAGGGAACACTGAAGCTTTCTTT
TRBD2,TRBJ2-3,TRBV4-1,.,CASSQGLAGTDTQYF,TGCGCCAGCAGCCAAGGGCTAGCGGGAACAGATACGCAGTATTTT
.,TRBJ1-2,TRBV5-6,.,CASSLSGMGNYGYTF,TGTGCCAGCAGCTTATCAGGGATGGGGAACTATGGCTACACCTTC
TRBD1,TRBJ2-6,TRBV7-9,.,CASSASGTGASGANVLTF,TGTGCCAGCAGCGCCTCCGGGACAGGGGCTTCTGGGGCCAACGTCCTGACTTTC
.,TRBJ2-3,TRBV6-4,.,CASSDSFPTDTQYF,TGTGCCAGCAGTGACTCCTTCCCCACAGATACGCAGTATTTT
TRBD1,TRBJ2-7,TRBV24-1,.,CATSDLEDGTDSYEQYF,TGTGCCACCAGTGATCTCGAGGATGGGACAGACTCCTACGAGCAGTACTTC
.,TRBJ1-1,TRBV6-5,once,CASSYWRWTEAFF,TGTGCCAGCAGTTACTGGCGGTGGACTGAAGCTTTCTTT
TRBD1,TRBJ1-4,TRBV4-3,.,CASSQNRGRGEKLFF,TGCGCCAGCAGCCAAAACAGGGGGCGAGGTGAAAAACTGTTTTTT
.,TRBJ2-3,TRBV29-1,.,CSVANRDGGTDTQYF,TGCAGCGTTGCTAACAGGGACGGAGGCACAGATACGCAGTATTTT
TRBD2,TRBJ2-5,TRBV5-1,few,CASSSETPSGGIEYF,TGCGCCAGCAGCTCTGAAACTCCTAGCGGGGGGATTGAGTACTTC
TRBD2,TRBJ2-7,TRBV10-3,.,CAIAGTSGAYEQYF,TGTGCCATCGCCGGGACTAGCGGGGCCTACGAGCAGTACTTC
.,TRBJ1-1,TRBV28,.,CASSFYGNTEAFF,TGTGCCAGCAGTTTCTATGGGAACACTGAAGCTTTCTTT
.,TRBJ2-2,TRBV11-3,.,CASSLDHSGAGELFF,TGTGCCAGCAGCTTAGATCATTCAGGGGCCGGGGAGCTGTTTTTT
.,TRBJ2-7,TRBV28,.,CASSSYMTYEQYF,TGTGCCAGCAGTTCTTACATGACCTACGAGCAGTACTTC
TRBD1,TRBJ1-1,TRBV5-6,.,CASSLGRTGVTEAFF,TGTGCCAGCAGCTTGGGTCGGACAGGGGTTACTGAAGCTTTCTTT
.,TRBJ1-4,TRBV21-1,once,CASTSKQPGVKLFF,TGTGCCAGCACCTCAAAGCAGCCGGGGGTGAAACTGTTTTTT
.,TRBJ1-2,TRBV11-2,few,CASSLGAGDHGYTF,TGTGCCAGCAGCTTAGGGGCAGGGGACCATGGCTACACCTTC
TRBD1,TRBJ1-1,TRBV30,.,CAWSVQGGSRGAFF,TGTGCCTGGAGTGTACAAGGGGGCTCCAGGGGGGCTTTCTTT
.,TRBJ1-5,TRBV30,.,CAWLQGNNQPQHF,TGTGCCTGGCTACAGGGAAACAATCAGCCCCAGCATTTT
.,TRBJ1-1,TRBV3-1/TRBV3-2,.,CASSQGPTEAFF,TGTGCCAGCAGCCAAGGGCCCACTGAAGCTTTCTTT
.,TRBJ1-5,TRBV10-2,.,CASSDLSDQPQHF,TGCGCCAGCAGTGATCTCTCAGATCAGCCCCAGCATTTT
.,TRBJ1-1,TRBV6-5,.,CASSYSRLLNTEAFF,TGTGCCAGCAGTTACTCGAGGCTCTTGAACACTGAAGCTTTCTTT
TRBD2,TRBJ2-6,TRBV7-8,few,CASSLETSGVHSGANVLTF,TGTGCCAGCAGCTTAGAGACTAGCGGGGTTCACTCTGGGGCCAACGTCCTGACTTTC
TRBD1,TRBJ1-5,TRBV3-1/TRBV3-2,.,CASSQGQGGNQPQHF,TGTGCCAGCAGCCAAGGACAGGGGGGCAATCAGCCCCAGCATTTT
TRBD2,TRBJ2-3,TRBV18,.,CASSPAQRGGSDTQYF,TGTGCCAGCTCACCAGCCCAGCGGGGGGGCTCAGATACGCAGTATTTT
.,TRBJ1-4,TRBV7-2,.,CASSFRREEKLFF,TGTGCCAGCAGCTTCCGACGGGAAGAAAAACTGTTTTTT
.,TRBJ1-2,TRBV5-6,.,CASSLNSRNYGYTF,TGTGCCAGCAGCTTGAACTCGCGAAACTATGGCTACACCTTC
.,TRBJ2-1,TRBV5-6,.,CASSLAGRLNEQFF,TGTGCCAGCAGCTTGGCTGGCCGCCTCAATGAGCAGTTCTTC
.,TRBJ1-4,TRBV3-1/TRBV3-2,few,CASSQRSPGPNEKLFF,TGTGCCAGCAGCCAACGTTCCCCAGGGCCTAATGAAAAACTGTTTTTT
.,TRBJ2-7,TRBV6-4,once,CASSDSSPRNEQYF,TGTGCCAGCAGTGACTCAAGTCCCAGAAACGAGCAGTACTTC
.,TRBJ2-7,TRBV5-6,.,CASSRYKSYEQYF,TGTGCCAGCAGCAGATACAAGTCCTACGAGCAGTACTTC
.,TRBJ2-2,TRBV11-2,few,CASSLNYITGELFF,TGTGCCAGCAGCTTAAACTATATCACCGGGGAGCTGTTTTTT
.,TRBJ2-1,TRBV27,.,CASSPGWDNEQFF,TGTGCCAGCAGTCCAGGGTGGGACAATGAGCAGTTCTTC
.,TRBJ1-1,TRBV15,.,CATSTYRYTEAFF,TGTGCCACCAGCACCTACAGGTACACTGAAGCTTTCTTT
TRBD1,TRBJ1-1,TRBV19,.,CASSDRGLIGTEAFF,TGTGCCAGTAGTGACAGGGGGTTGATTGGCACTGAAGCTTTCTTT
TRBD2,TRBJ2-3,TRBV6-2/TRBV6-3,once,CASSSTSGGTDTQYF,TGTGCCAGCAGTTCTACTAGCGGGGGTACAGATACGCAGTATTTT
TRBD1,TRBJ1-1,TRBV6-1,.,CASSEITGQGVAFF,TGTGCCAGCAGTGAAATTACGGGACAGGGGGTAGCTTTCTTT
TRBD1,TRBJ2-3,TRBV18,.,CASSPDRVSDTQYF,TGTGCCAGCTCCCCCGACAGGGTTTCAGATACGCAGTATTTT
.,TRBJ1-5,TRBV24-1,.,CATSDLFREGNQPQHF,TGTGCCACCAGTGATTTATTTCGGGAGGGCAATCAGCCCCAGCATTTT
.,TRBJ2-7,TRBV5-1,.,CASTQGTASSYEQYF,TGCGCCAGCACACAAGGGACTGCAAGCTCCTACGAGCAGTACTTC
TRBD1,TRBJ1-1,TRBV7-2,.,CASSLGQLLEAFF,TGTGCCAGCAGCTTGGGACAGCTTTTAGAAGCTTTCTTT
TRBD1,TRBJ2-1,TRBV29-1,.,CSSSRDRGYNEQFF,TGCAGCTCCTCCCGGGACAGGGGATACAATGAGCAGTTCTTC